The rows below give T cell receptor beta chains drawn from one sample of a study of cytomegalovirus exposure and HLA in healthy donors. This table comes from immunoSEQ multiplex PCR, and its TCRdb copy is limited to in-frame clones, with some not included. The data hold about 150,000 clones, with 88% observed a single time. Sequencing was carried out using PBMCs. All receptors derive from a man younger than 35 in good health and CMV-seronegative. Both conserved end residues are part of each CDR3. Each record gives: CDR3 DNA, CDR3 protein, V gene, J gene, D gene, clone size. The D gene is left open where the match is weak. A row's size may be missing; if present it is once, few, many or a size class.

cdr3_nt: TGTGCCAGCAGTTTCGGGTCCCTCGTGGGTTCACCCCTCCACTTT; cdr3_aa: CASSFGSLVGSPLHF; v_call: TRBV27; j_call: TRBJ1-6; d_call: -; clone_size: -
cdr3_nt: TGCGCCAGCATCCCTACTAGCGGGAGCTTCTACGAGCAGTACTTC; cdr3_aa: CASIPTSGSFYEQYF; v_call: TRBV10-2; j_call: TRBJ2-7; d_call: TRBD2; clone_size: few
cdr3_nt: TGTGCCAGCAGTCCCGCCACTGGGGCTCGACCCCTCCACTTT; cdr3_aa: CASSPATGARPLHF; v_call: TRBV28; j_call: TRBJ1-6; d_call: -; clone_size: -
cdr3_nt: TGTGCCAGCAGCCATAGGGACAGGCCATACAATGAGCAGTTCTTC; cdr3_aa: CASSHRDRPYNEQFF; v_call: TRBV7-9; j_call: TRBJ2-1; d_call: TRBD1; clone_size: few
cdr3_nt: TGTGCCTCCAGGGCACAGGCGGACTATGGCTACACCTTC; cdr3_aa: CASRAQADYGYTF; v_call: TRBV11-2; j_call: TRBJ1-2; d_call: -; clone_size: -
cdr3_nt: TGTGCCAGCAGCTTGGGACTAGCGGAGAGGAATGAGCAGTTCTTC; cdr3_aa: CASSLGLAERNEQFF; v_call: TRBV5-4; j_call: TRBJ2-1; d_call: TRBD2; clone_size: few
cdr3_nt: TGTGCCAGCAGTGAATCGGGAATTCAGGACACTGAAGCTTTCTTT; cdr3_aa: CASSESGIQDTEAFF; v_call: TRBV25-1; j_call: TRBJ1-1; d_call: -; clone_size: -
cdr3_nt: TGTGCCAGTACCGGTCTATCTGGAAACACCATATATTTT; cdr3_aa: CASTGLSGNTIYF; v_call: TRBV19; j_call: TRBJ1-3; d_call: -; clone_size: -
cdr3_nt: TGTGCCAGCAACAGGCAGGGCCCCTCCTACAATGAGCAGTTCTTC; cdr3_aa: CASNRQGPSYNEQFF; v_call: TRBV11-2; j_call: TRBJ2-1; d_call: -; clone_size: -
cdr3_nt: TGTGCCAGCAGCTTAGGGCGGACACAAGCGAATCAGCCCCAGCATTTT; cdr3_aa: CASSLGRTQANQPQHF; v_call: TRBV7-8; j_call: TRBJ1-5; d_call: -; clone_size: -
cdr3_nt: TGTGCCAGCAGTCCCGGGACAGGTCCTCTTGGCTACACCTTC; cdr3_aa: CASSPGTGPLGYTF; v_call: TRBV6-1; j_call: TRBJ1-2; d_call: TRBD1; clone_size: once
cdr3_nt: TGTGCCAGCAGTCTACTGACTAGCCTCAGGGGCACCGGGGAGCTGTTTTTT; cdr3_aa: CASSLLTSLRGTGELFF; v_call: TRBV27; j_call: TRBJ2-2; d_call: -; clone_size: -
cdr3_nt: TGTGCCAGCAGTGAAGGAGGAGCGGGATCACCCCTCCACTTT; cdr3_aa: CASSEGGAGSPLHF; v_call: TRBV25-1; j_call: TRBJ1-6; d_call: -; clone_size: few
cdr3_nt: TGTGCCAGCACGGGGAGGGCGAACACCGGGGAGCTGTTTTTT; cdr3_aa: CASTGRANTGELFF; v_call: TRBV27; j_call: TRBJ2-2; d_call: TRBD2; clone_size: -
cdr3_nt: TGCGCCAGCAGCCAGACCGGAGGGGAGTACCAAGAGACCCAGTACTTC; cdr3_aa: CASSQTGGEYQETQYF; v_call: TRBV4-1; j_call: TRBJ2-5; d_call: -; clone_size: -
cdr3_nt: TGTGCCAGCAGTTTCCCCTCCGGACAGGGGGACTATGGCTACACCTTC; cdr3_aa: CASSFPSGQGDYGYTF; v_call: TRBV28; j_call: TRBJ1-2; d_call: TRBD1; clone_size: -
cdr3_nt: TGTGCCAGCAGCCCACCCGTAGGACAGGCGGGAAGGGATGGCTACACCTTC; cdr3_aa: CASSPPVGQAGRDGYTF; v_call: TRBV5-6; j_call: TRBJ1-2; d_call: TRBD1; clone_size: -
cdr3_nt: TGTGCCAGCAGCTCGGGACTAGAAGGGTACGAGCAGTACTTC; cdr3_aa: CASSSGLEGYEQYF; v_call: TRBV7-2; j_call: TRBJ2-7; d_call: TRBD2; clone_size: -
cdr3_nt: TGTGCCAGCAGCCTTTTCCCCGTGCGACTAGCGGGAGGGGACTACAATGAGCAGTTCTTC; cdr3_aa: CASSLFPVRLAGGDYNEQFF; v_call: TRBV4-2; j_call: TRBJ2-1; d_call: TRBD2; clone_size: -
cdr3_nt: TGTGCCAGCAGTGAAAAGAGTAGCGGGATGGATGAGCAGTTCTTC; cdr3_aa: CASSEKSSGMDEQFF; v_call: TRBV6-4; j_call: TRBJ2-1; d_call: TRBD2; clone_size: -
cdr3_nt: TGTGCCAGCAGCTTACGACTAGCGGGGGGGACGCAGTATTTT; cdr3_aa: CASSLRLAGGTQYF; v_call: TRBV11-3; j_call: TRBJ2-3; d_call: TRBD2; clone_size: once
cdr3_nt: TGTGCCAGCAGCTTCTCCCCCTACGAGCAGTACTTC; cdr3_aa: CASSFSPYEQYF; v_call: TRBV5-4; j_call: TRBJ2-7; d_call: -; clone_size: -
cdr3_nt: TGTGCCAGCAGCCGATATACCGGACAGGGGGACTATGGCTACACCTTC; cdr3_aa: CASSRYTGQGDYGYTF; v_call: TRBV5-8; j_call: TRBJ1-2; d_call: TRBD1; clone_size: -